The clone carrying this T cell receptor beta chain was detected ten times or more. The data are from a study of kidney transplant recipient with SARS-CoV-2 infection. One entry per CDR3 protein results from TCRdb running MiXCR on the reads. The sample shows about 250,000 distinct CDR3 sequences, 29% of them seen only once. The V gene's germline CDR1 is SGHTA and CDR2 FQGTGA. V was clipped by 0 bases and J by 5 bases; unmatched bases: 5. This CDR3 comprises 15 residues. This chain joins TRBV7-3 and TRBJ2-5, with 8 bases identical to TRBD2. Sequences were derived from a blood sample, sampled at baseline and between days 110 and 120 from a kidney transplant recipient. The clonotype originates from a male patient between 25 and 39 years old who had COVID-19 and was a kidney transplant recipient. Part of the T cell pool may stem from the graft donor. The CDR3 DNA follows: TGTGCCAGCAGCTTAACCGGGGGGGAACGGGAGACCCAGTACTTC. Translated: CASSLTGGERETQYF.